The 8 T cell receptor beta chains in this list originate from one sample, sequenced in a study of blood T cell repertoires in COVID-19. The method was immunoSEQ multiplex PCR; TCRdb's version includes in-frame clones alone and lacks a portion of them. The sample includes approximately 110,000 clones, 82% of them seen just once. The specimen sequenced was peripheral blood. The receptors here all came from a man between 65 and 85 years old with acute or convalescent COVID-19.

The genes are TRBV6-5 and TRBJ2-4, with D unresolved. V was pared by 0 bases and J by 0 bases, with 6 bases between. The CDR3 has 15 amino acids. CDR1 and CDR2 (germline): MNHEY, SVGAGI. The CDR3 protein is CASSYSERAKNIQYF. DNA for the CDR3: TGTGCCAGCAGTTACTCAGAGAGAGCCAAAAACATTCAGTACTTC.

The V and J genes are TRBV6-6 and TRBJ1-1; D gene unclear. CDR1 MNHNY and CDR2 SVGAGI come from the germline V gene (reference sequence). The CDR3 runs to 13 residues. Trimming cost V 6 bases and J 1 base, with 9 bases left between them. The CDR3 is CASSGGQNTEAFF. In nucleotides, the CDR3 is TGTGCCAGCAGCGGCGGGCAGAACACTGAAGCTTTCTTT.

The chain uses TRBV7-2 and TRBJ1-5; 9 bases match TRBD1. In germline, CDR1 is SGHTA, CDR2 FQGNSA. CDR3 length: 15 amino acids. J was trimmed by 7 bases and V by 3 bases; bases with no gene match: 7. The CDR3 spells CASSLTTGGDQPQHF. For the CDR3, the DNA is TGTGCCAGCAGCTTGACCACAGGGGGCGACCAGCCCCAGCATTTT.

V gene TRBV29-1 combines with J gene TRBJ1-2; 7 nucleotides match TRBD1. The CDR3 consists of 12 residues. V dropped 7 bases and J dropped 7; count of bases not matched to a gene: 9. Germline V gene sequence: CDR1 SQVTM, CDR2 ANQGSEA. The DNA of the CDR3 is TGCAGCGGTGGACAGGAGAAGAGTGGCTACACCTTC. Translating gives CSGGQEKSGYTF.

DNA of the CDR3: TGTGCCAGCAGTCTTAGGGGTAATAATTCACCCCTCCACTTT. The encoded protein is CASSLRGNNSPLHF. The chain joins TRBV5-6 to TRBJ1-6, with D perhaps matching TRBD1 (5 bases). The CDR3 totals 14 residues. CDR1 and CDR2 from the germline V gene are SGHDT and YYEEEE. The germline V and J ends were trimmed by 5 bases and 5 bases, with 11 bases remaining between them.

V is TRBV30 and J is TRBJ2-1; D is undetermined. This CDR3 comprises 12 residues. V was pared by 0 bases and J by 8 bases, with 8 bases between. Germline lookup yields CDR1 GTSNPN and CDR2 SVGIG (reference sequence). For the CDR3, the DNA is TGTGCCTGGAGTGTATCCCGGGATGAGCAGTTCTTC. Amino acid sequence: CAWSVSRDEQFF.

In this sample, this clone turned up a few times. A read error may produce the germline difference seen at one junction end. This chain uses TRBV29-1 with TRBJ1-2; the match to TRBD1 covers 10 bases. CDR1 and CDR2 (germline): SQVTM, ANQGSEA. CDR3 length equals 10 residues. Here the CDR3 DNA reads TGCAGCGCTGGGACAGGGGAAGCCGCCTTC. Protein: CSAGTGEAAF.

The CDR3, as DNA: TGCGCCAGCAGCTGGGGACAGGGGGCTATTGGGGATTCACCCCTCCACTTT. It yields the protein CASSWGQGAIGDSPLHF. The genes are TRBV5-1 and TRBJ1-6, with 12 bases matching TRBD1. CDR3 length equals 17 residues. J was trimmed by 8 bases and V by 3 bases; bases with no gene match: 9. Germline V gene data show CDR1 as SGHRS and CDR2 as YFSETQ.